This TCR beta chain was retrieved from a study of T cell repertoires in cytomegalovirus infection. Turning to the study itself: The public TCR beta signatures pointed to both CMV infection and matching HLA type.

TCRdb passed the reads through MiXCR, listing each CDR3 protein once. This sample has approximately 180,000 distinct CDR3 sequences, with approximately 9.7% found just once. In its sample, this clonotype was seen many times. The ends were cut back, 6 bases at V and 5 bases at J, with 13 bases in the middle. This CDR3 has 14 residues. Germline V CDR1 and CDR2: ENHRY, SYGVKD. The source of this sequence is a human donor in good health (CMV status not recorded). Some clones in this sample may be carry-over from other donors' samples. Sequencing input: PBMCs. The chain combines TRBV10-3 with TRBJ1-4; TRBD1 might be the D (5 bases). The CDR3 protein is CAISPTVGNEKLFF. The DNA of the CDR3 is TGTGCCATCAGCCCGACAGTTGGGAATGAAAAACTGTTTTTT.